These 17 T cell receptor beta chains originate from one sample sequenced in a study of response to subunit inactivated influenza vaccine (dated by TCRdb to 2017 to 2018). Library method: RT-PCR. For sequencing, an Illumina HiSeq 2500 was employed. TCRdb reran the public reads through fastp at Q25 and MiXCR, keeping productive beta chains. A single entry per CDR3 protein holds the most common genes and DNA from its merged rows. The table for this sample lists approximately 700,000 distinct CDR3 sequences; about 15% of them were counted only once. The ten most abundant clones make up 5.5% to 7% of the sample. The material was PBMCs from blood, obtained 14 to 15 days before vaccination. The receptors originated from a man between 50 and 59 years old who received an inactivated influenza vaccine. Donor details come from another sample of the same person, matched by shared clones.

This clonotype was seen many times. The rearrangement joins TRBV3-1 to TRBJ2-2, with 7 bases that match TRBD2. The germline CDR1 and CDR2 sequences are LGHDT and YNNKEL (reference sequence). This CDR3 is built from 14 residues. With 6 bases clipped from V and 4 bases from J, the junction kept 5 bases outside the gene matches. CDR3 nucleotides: TGTGCCAGCAGTCGTGCTAGCGGCACCGGGGAGCTGTTTTTT. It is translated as CASSRASGTGELFF.

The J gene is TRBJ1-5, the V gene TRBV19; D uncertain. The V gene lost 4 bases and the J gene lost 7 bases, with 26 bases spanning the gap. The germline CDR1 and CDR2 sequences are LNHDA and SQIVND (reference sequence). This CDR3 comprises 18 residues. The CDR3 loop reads CASSNRAFVVQRNQPQHF. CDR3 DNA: TGTGCCAGTAGTAATAGGGCCTTTGTGGTTCAGAGGAACCAGCCCCAGCATTTT. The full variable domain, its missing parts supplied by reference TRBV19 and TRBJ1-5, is DGGITQSPKYLFRKEGQNVTLSCEQNLNHDAMYWYRQDPGQGLRLIYYSQIVNDFQKGDIAEGYSVSREKKESFPLTVTSAQKNPTAFYLCASSNRAFVVQRNQPQHFGDGTRLSIL.

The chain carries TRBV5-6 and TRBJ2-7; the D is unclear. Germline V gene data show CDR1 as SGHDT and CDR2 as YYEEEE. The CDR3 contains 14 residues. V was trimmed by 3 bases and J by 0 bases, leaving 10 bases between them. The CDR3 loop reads CASSWGQSSYEQYF. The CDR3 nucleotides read TGTGCCAGCAGCTGGGGTCAGAGCTCCTACGAGCAGTACTTC.

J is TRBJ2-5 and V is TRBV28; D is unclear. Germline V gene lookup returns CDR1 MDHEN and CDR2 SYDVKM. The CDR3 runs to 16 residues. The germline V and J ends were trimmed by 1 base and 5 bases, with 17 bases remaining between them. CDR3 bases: TGTGCCAGCAGTTTATTAACAAGGCACCCTGGGGAGACCCAGTACTTC. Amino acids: CASSLLTRHPGETQYF. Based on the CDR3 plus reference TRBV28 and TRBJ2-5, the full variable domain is DVKVTQSSRYLVKRTGEKVFLECVQDMDHENMFWYRQDPGLGLRLIYFSYDVKMKEKGDIPEGYSVSREKKERFSLILESASTNQTSMYLCASSLLTRHPGETQYFGPGTRLLVL.

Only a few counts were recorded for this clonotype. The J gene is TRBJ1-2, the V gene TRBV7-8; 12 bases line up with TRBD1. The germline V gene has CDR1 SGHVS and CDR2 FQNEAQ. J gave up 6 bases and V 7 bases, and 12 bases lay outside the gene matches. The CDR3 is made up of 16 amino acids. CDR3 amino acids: CASTLIPGQGANGYTF. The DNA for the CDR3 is TGTGCCAGCACCCTTATCCCGGGACAGGGGGCCAATGGCTACACCTTC.

CDR3: CASTGGPNNEQFF. The CDR3 bases are TGTGCCAGCACCGGGGGGCCGAACAATGAGCAGTTCTTC. This chain links TRBV7-2 with TRBJ2-1, with D possibly matching TRBD2 (7 bases). Per germline, CDR1 SGHTA and CDR2 FQGNSA. This CDR3 contains 13 residues. V was shortened by 7 bases and J by 5 bases, with 12 bases between the two germline ends. The variable domain in full, with the rest retrieved from reference TRBV7-2 and TRBJ2-1, is GAGVSQSPSNKVTEKGKDVELRCDPISGHTALYWYRQSLGQGLEFLIYFQGNSAPDKSGLPSDRFSAERTGGSVSTLTIQRTQQEDSAVYLCASTGGPNNEQFFGPGTRLTVL.

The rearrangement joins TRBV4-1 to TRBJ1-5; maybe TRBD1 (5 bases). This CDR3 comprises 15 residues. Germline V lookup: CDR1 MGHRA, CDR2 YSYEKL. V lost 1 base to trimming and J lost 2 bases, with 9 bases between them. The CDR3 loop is CASSQVAGRNQPQHF. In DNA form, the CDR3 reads TGCGCCAGCAGCCAAGTTGCAGGGCGCAATCAGCCCCAGCATTTT.

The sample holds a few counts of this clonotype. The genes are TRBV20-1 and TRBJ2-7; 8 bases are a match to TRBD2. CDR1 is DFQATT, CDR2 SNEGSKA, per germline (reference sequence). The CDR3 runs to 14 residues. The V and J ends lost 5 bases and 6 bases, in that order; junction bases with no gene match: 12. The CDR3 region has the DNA TGCAGTGCTCACGGGAGGGAGGGGCCTACCGAGCAGTACTTC. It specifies CSAHGREGPTEQYF.

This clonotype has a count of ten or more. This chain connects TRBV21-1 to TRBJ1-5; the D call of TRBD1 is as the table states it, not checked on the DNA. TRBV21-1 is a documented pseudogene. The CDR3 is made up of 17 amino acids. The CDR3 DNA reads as TGTGCCACAGTTGGACAGAGGCCTTTGAAGAGCAATCAGCCCCAGCATTTT. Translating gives CATVGQRPLKSNQPQHF.

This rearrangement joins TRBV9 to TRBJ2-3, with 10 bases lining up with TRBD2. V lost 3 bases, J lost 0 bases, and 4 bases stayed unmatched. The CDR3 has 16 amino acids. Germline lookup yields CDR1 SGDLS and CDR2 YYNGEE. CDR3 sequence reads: CASSAIAGGSTDTQYF. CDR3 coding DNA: TGTGCCAGCAGCGCCATAGCGGGGGGCAGCACAGATACGCAGTATTTT. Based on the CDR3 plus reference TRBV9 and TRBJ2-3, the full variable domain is DSGVTQTPKHLITATGQRVTLRCSPRSGDLSVYWYQQSLDQGLQFLIQYYNGEERAKGNILERFSAQQFPDLHSELNLSSLELGDSALYFCASSAIAGGSTDTQYFGPGTRLTVL.

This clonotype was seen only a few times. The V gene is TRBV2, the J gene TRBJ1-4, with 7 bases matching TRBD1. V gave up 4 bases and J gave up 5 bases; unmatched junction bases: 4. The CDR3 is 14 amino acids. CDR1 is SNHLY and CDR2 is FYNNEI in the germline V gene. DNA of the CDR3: TGTGCCAGCAGTGTACAGGGGTCCAATGAAAAACTGTTTTTT. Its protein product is CASSVQGSNEKLFF.

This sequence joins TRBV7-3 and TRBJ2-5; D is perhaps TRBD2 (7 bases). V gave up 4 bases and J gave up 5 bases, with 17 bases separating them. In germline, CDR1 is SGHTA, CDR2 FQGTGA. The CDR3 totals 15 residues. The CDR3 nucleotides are TGTGCCAGCAGCTCTTCGGGACTAAGGGGGGAGACCCAGTACTTC. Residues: CASSSSGLRGETQYF.

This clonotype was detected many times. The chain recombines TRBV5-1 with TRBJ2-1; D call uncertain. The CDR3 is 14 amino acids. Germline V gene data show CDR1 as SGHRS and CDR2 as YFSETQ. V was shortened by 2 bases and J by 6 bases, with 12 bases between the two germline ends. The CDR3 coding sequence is TGCGCCAGCAGCTTCACGGGCCCCTCCAATGAGCAGTTCTTC. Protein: CASSFTGPSNEQFF.

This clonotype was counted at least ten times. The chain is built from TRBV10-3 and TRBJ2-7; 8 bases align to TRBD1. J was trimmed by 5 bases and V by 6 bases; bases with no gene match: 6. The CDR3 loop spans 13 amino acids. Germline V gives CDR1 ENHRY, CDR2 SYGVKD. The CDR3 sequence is CAISPTGVHEQYF. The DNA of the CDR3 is TGTGCCATCAGCCCGACAGGGGTCCACGAGCAGTACTTC.

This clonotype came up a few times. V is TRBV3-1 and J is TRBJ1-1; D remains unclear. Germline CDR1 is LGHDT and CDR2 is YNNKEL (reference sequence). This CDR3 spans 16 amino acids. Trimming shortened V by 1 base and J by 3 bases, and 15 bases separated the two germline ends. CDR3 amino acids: CASSQAHAFQDTEAFF. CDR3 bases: TGTGCCAGCAGCCAAGCCCATGCATTCCAAGACACTGAAGCTTTCTTT.

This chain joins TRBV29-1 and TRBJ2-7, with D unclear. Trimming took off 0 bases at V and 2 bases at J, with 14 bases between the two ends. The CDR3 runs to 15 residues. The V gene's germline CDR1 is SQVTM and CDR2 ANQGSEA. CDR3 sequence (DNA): TGCAGCGTTGAAGACCGGAGTCAATACCCCTACGAGCAGTACTTC. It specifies CSVEDRSQYPYEQYF.

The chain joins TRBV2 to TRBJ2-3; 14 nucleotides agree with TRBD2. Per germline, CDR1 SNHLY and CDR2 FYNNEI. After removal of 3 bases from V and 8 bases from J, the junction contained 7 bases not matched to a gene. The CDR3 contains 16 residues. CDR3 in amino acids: CASSESGLAGAVTQYF. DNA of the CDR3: TGTGCCAGCAGTGAGTCGGGACTAGCGGGAGCGGTTACGCAGTATTTT.